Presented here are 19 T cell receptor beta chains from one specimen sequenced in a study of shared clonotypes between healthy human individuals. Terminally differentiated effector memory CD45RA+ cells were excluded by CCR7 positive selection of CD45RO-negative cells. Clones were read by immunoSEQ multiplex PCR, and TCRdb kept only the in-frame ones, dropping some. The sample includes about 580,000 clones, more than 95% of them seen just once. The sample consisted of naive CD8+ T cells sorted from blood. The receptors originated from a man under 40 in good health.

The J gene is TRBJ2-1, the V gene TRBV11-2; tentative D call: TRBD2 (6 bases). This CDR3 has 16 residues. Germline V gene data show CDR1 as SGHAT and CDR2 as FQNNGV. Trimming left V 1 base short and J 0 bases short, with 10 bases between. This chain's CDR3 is CASSLVFGSSYNEQFF. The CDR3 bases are TGTGCCAGCAGCTTAGTTTTCGGGAGCTCCTACAATGAGCAGTTCTTC.

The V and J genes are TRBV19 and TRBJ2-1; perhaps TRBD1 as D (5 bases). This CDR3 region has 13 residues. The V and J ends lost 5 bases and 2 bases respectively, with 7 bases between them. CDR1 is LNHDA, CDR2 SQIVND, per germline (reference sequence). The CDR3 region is CASSVDTYNEQFF. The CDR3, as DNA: TGTGCCAGTAGTGTGGACACCTACAATGAGCAGTTCTTC.

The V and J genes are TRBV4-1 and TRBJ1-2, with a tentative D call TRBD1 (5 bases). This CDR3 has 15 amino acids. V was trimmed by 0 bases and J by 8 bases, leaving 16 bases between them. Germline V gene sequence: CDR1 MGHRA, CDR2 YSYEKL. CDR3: CASSQELQVTGGYTF. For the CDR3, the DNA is TGCGCCAGCAGCCAAGAACTACAGGTTACGGGCGGCTACACCTTC.

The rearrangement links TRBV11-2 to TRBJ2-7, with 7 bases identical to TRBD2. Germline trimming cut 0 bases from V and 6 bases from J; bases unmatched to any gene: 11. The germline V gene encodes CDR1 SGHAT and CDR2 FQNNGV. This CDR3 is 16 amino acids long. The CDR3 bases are TGTGCCAGCAGCTTAGATCGACTAGCCGGGTTGTGCGAGCAGTACTTC. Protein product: CASSLDRLAGLCEQYF. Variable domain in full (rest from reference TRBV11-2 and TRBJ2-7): EAGVAQSPRYKIIEKRQSVAFWCNPISGHATLYWYQQILGQGPKLLIQFQNNGVVDDSQLPKDRFSAERLKGVDSTLKIQPAKLEDSAVYLCASSLDRLAGLCEQYFGPGTRLTVT.

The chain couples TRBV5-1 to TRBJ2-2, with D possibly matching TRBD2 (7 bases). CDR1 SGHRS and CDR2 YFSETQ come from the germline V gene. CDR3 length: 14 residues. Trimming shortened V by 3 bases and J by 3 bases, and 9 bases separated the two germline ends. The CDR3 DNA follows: TGCGCCAGCAGCTGGCGGGGGCACACCGGGGAGCTGTTTTTT. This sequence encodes CASSWRGHTGELFF.

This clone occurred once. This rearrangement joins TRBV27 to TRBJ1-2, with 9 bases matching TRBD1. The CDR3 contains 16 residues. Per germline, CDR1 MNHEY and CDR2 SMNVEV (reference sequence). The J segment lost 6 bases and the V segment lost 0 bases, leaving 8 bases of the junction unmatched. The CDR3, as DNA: TGTGCCAGCAGTTTATCTGGAACAGGGGGCTGGGATGGCTACACCTTC. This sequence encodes CASSLSGTGGWDGYTF.

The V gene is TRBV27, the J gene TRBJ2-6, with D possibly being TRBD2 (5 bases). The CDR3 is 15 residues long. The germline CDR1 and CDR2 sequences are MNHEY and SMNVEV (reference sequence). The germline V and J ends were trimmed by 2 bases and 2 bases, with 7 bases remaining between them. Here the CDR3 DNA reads TGTGCCAGCAGTTTACAACTAGCTGGGGCCAACGTCCTGACTTTC. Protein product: CASSLQLAGANVLTF.

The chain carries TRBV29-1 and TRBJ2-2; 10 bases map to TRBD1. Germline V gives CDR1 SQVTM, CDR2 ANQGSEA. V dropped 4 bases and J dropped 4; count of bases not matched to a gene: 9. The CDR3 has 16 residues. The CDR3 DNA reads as TGCAGCGTTGTGTTATCCGGACAGGGGGGCACCGGGGAGCTGTTTTTT. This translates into CSVVLSGQGGTGELFF.

The CDR3 sequence is CASSALGQGIYEQYF. CDR3 bases: TGTGCCAGCAGTGCCCTTGGACAGGGGATCTACGAGCAGTACTTC. V and J are TRBV6-1 and TRBJ2-7; 9 nucleotides match TRBD1. Trimming removed 4 bases from V and 3 bases from J; junction bases left unmatched: 7. The CDR3 covers 15 residues. CDR1 MNHNS and CDR2 SASEGT come from the germline V gene.

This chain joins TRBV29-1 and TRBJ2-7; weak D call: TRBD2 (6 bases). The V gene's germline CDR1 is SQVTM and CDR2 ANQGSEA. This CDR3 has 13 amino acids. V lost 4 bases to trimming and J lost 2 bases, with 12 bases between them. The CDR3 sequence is CSVGRDLAYEQYF. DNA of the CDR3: TGCAGCGTTGGCCGGGACTTGGCCTACGAGCAGTACTTC.

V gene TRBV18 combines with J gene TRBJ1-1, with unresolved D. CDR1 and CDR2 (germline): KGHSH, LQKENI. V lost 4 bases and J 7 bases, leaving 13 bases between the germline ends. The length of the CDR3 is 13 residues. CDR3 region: CASSLTVRVEAFF. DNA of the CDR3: TGTGCCAGCTCACTTACAGTGCGGGTTGAAGCTTTCTTT. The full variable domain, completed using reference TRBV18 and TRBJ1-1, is NAGVMQNPRHLVRRRGQEARLRCSPMKGHSHVYWYRQLPEEGLKFMVYLQKENIIDESGMPKERFSAEFPKEGPSILRIQQVVRGDSAAYFCASSLTVRVEAFFGQGTRLTVV.

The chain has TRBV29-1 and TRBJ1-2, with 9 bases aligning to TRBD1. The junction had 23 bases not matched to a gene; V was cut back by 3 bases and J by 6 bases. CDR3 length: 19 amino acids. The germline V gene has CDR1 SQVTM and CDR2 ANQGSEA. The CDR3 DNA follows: TGCAGCGTTGAGGGTCCGGGGACAGGGAGCAAATGGGGGGAAGATGGCTACACCTTC. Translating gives CSVEGPGTGSKWGEDGYTF.

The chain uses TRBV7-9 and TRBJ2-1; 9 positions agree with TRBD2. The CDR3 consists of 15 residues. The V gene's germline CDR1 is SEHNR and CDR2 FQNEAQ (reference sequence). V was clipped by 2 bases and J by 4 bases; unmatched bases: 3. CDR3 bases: TGTGCCAGCAGCTTACCTAGCGGGGAATACAATGAGCAGTTCTTC. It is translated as CASSLPSGEYNEQFF.

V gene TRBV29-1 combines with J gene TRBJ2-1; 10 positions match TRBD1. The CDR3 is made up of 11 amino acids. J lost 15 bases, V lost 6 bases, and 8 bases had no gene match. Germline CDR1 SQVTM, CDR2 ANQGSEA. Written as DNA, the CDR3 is TGCAGCGTGGCGACAGGGGGCGTTGTGTTCTTC. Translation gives CSVATGGVVFF.

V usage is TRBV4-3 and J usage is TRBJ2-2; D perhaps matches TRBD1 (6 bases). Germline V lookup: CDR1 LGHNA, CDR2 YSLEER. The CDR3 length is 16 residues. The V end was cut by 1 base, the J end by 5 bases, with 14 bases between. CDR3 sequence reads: CASSQVGRGETGELFF. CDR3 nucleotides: TGCGCCAGCAGCCAAGTCGGCAGGGGAGAGACCGGGGAGCTGTTTTTT.

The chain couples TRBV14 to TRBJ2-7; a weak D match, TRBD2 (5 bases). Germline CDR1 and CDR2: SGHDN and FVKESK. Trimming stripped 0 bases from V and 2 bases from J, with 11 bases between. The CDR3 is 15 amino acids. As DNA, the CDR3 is TGTGCCAGCAGCCAAGATCCGGGATCTACCTACGAGCAGTACTTC. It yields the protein CASSQDPGSTYEQYF.

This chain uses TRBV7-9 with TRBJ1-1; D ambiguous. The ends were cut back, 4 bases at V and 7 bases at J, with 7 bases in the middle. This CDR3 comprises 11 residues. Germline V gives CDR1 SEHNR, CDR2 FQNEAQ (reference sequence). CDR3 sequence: CASSSLLEAFF. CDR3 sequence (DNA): TGTGCCAGCAGCTCCCTCCTTGAAGCTTTCTTT.

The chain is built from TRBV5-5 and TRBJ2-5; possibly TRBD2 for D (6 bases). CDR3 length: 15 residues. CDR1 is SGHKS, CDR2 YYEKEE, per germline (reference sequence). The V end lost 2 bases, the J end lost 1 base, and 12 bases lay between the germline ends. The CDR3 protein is CASSFRAGSQETQYF. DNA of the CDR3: TGTGCCAGCAGCTTTAGGGCGGGGTCCCAAGAGACCCAGTACTTC.

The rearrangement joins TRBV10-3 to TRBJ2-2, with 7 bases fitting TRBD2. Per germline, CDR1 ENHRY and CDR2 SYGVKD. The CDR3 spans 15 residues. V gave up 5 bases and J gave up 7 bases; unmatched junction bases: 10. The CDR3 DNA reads TGTGCCATCAGTCTCGGGGAGGGTGGATTCGGGGAGCTGTTTTTT. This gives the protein CAISLGEGGFGELFF.